The rows below give T cell receptor delta chains drawn from one sample of a study of Vδ1+ human thymocytes. TCRdb re-called the multiplex PCR reads via CATT. The sample has roughly 50,000 delta-chain clones; roughly 15% are singletons. Specimen: Vdelta1+ gamma-delta thymocytes from the thymus. These receptors were taken from a boy younger than two who had congenital heart surgery. CDR3s include the opening cysteine and the closing phenylalanine or tryptophan. The order of the fields is clone size, J gene, V gene, D gene, CDR3 protein, CDR3 DNA. D genes are given only for firm matches. Rows give clone size only sometimes, using once, few, many, or a class for an expanded clone.

clone size: .; J gene: TRDJ1; V gene: TRDV1; D gene: .; CDR3 protein: CALGESTTSTDKLIF; CDR3 DNA: TGTGCTCTTGGGGAAAGTACTACAAGCACCGATAAACTCATCTTT
clone size: .; J gene: TRDJ1; V gene: TRDV1; D gene: TRDD3; CDR3 protein: CALGEPVLGDPADFLSDKLIF; CDR3 DNA: TGTGCTCTTGGGGAACCCGTGCTGGGGGATCCCGCGGATTTTCTCTCCGATAAACTCATCTTT
clone size: .; J gene: TRDJ1; V gene: TRDV1; D gene: TRDD3; CDR3 protein: CALGLTRPSPTPCTGGSSDIDKLIF; CDR3 DNA: TGTGCTCTTGGGCTCACTAGGCCTTCCCCCACTCCTTGTACTGGGGGATCGAGCGACATCGATAAACTCATCTTT
clone size: .; J gene: TRDJ1; V gene: TRDV1; D gene: .; CDR3 protein: CALGESCGYTVRGGSPDKLIF; CDR3 DNA: TGTGCTCTTGGGGAAAGTTGTGGCTACACGGTACGGGGGGGTAGTCCCGATAAACTCATCTTT
clone size: .; J gene: TRDJ1; V gene: TRDV1; D gene: TRDD3; CDR3 protein: CALGERHYWGIRRTDKLIF; CDR3 DNA: TGTGCTCTTGGGGAACGTCACTACTGGGGGATACGGAGAACCGATAAACTCATCTTT
clone size: few; J gene: TRDJ1; V gene: TRDV1; D gene: TRDD3; CDR3 protein: CALGERRILGDDTDKLIF; CDR3 DNA: TGTGCTCTTGGGGAACGGCGGATACTGGGGGACGACACCGATAAACTCATCTTT
clone size: .; J gene: TRDJ1; V gene: TRDV1; D gene: .; CDR3 protein: CALGKGAFRLEHKLIF; CDR3 DNA: TGTGCTCTTGGGAAGGGAGCCTTCCGCCTGGAACATAAACTCATCTTT
clone size: few; J gene: TRDJ1; V gene: TRDV1; D gene: TRDD3; CDR3 protein: CALGDPHRRNGGYREYTDKLIF; CDR3 DNA: TGTGCTCTTGGGGACCCTCACCGTCGAAATGGGGGATACAGAGAGTACACCGATAAACTCATCTTT
clone size: .; J gene: TRDJ1; V gene: TRDV1; D gene: .; CDR3 protein: CALGELFLRRLGRRTDKLIF; CDR3 DNA: TGTGCTCTTGGGGAACTCTTCCTTCGTCGACTGGGGAGAAGAACCGATAAACTCATCTTT
clone size: .; J gene: TRDJ1; V gene: TRDV1; D gene: .; CDR3 protein: CALGELVVVTYSLRGKLIF; CDR3 DNA: TGTGCTCTTGGGGAACTTGTAGTGGTAACCTACTCGCTGCGGGGGAAACTCATCTTT
clone size: .; J gene: TRDJ1; V gene: TRDV1; D gene: TRDD3; CDR3 protein: CALGELRPLWGIRASDKLIF; CDR3 DNA: TGTGCTCTTGGGGAACTTAGGCCTCTCTGGGGGATACGCGCATCCGATAAACTCATCTTT
clone size: few; J gene: TRDJ1; V gene: TRDV1; D gene: .; CDR3 protein: CALGELPLHTDKLIF; CDR3 DNA: TGTGCTCTTGGGGAACTTCCCCTCCACACCGATAAACTCATCTTT
clone size: .; J gene: TRDJ2; V gene: TRDV1; D gene: .; CDR3 protein: CALGELNGTKALTAQLFF; CDR3 DNA: TGTGCTCTTGGGGAACTTAATGGGACCAAAGCTTTGACAGCACAACTCTTCTTT
clone size: .; J gene: TRDJ1; V gene: TRDV1; D gene: .; CDR3 protein: CALGELRVIPRRPLSDKLIF; CDR3 DNA: TGTGCTCTTGGGGAACTGCGAGTCATTCCTCGGAGGCCTTTATCCGATAAACTCATCTTT
clone size: .; J gene: TRDJ1; V gene: TRDV1; D gene: TRDD3; CDR3 protein: CALGAPAQDQYWGMRLTDKLIF; CDR3 DNA: TGTGCTCTTGGGGCCCCTGCTCAAGATCAGTACTGGGGGATGCGGCTAACCGATAAACTCATCTTT
clone size: .; J gene: TRDJ1; V gene: TRDV1; D gene: TRDD3; CDR3 protein: CALGNFPPSWGGGYAFTDKLIF; CDR3 DNA: TGTGCTCTTGGGAACTTCCCCCCGTCTTGGGGTGGGGGATACGCGTTCACCGATAAACTCATCTTT
clone size: .; J gene: TRDJ1; V gene: TRDV1; D gene: TRDD3; CDR3 protein: CALGAPGDAWTGVTDKLIF; CDR3 DNA: TGTGCTCTTGGGGCCCCCGGGGACGCGTGGACTGGGGTAACCGATAAACTCATCTTT
clone size: few; J gene: TRDJ1; V gene: TRDV1; D gene: TRDD3; CDR3 protein: CALGGFPALGDTKGYKLIF; CDR3 DNA: TGTGCTCTTGGGGGCTTCCCTGCACTGGGGGATACCAAGGGGTATAAACTCATCTTT
clone size: .; J gene: TRDJ1; V gene: TRDV1; D gene: TRDD3; CDR3 protein: CALAKIRPSYPGGYYTDKLIF; CDR3 DNA: TGTGCTCTTGCCAAGATAAGGCCTTCCTACCCTGGGGGATACTACACCGATAAACTCATCTTT
clone size: few; J gene: TRDJ1; V gene: TRDV1; D gene: .; CDR3 protein: CALGNSAALPLLVDKLIF; CDR3 DNA: TGTGCTCTTGGGAACTCAGCGGCACTACCCCTACTGGTTGATAAACTCATCTTT
clone size: .; J gene: TRDJ1; V gene: TRDV1; D gene: .; CDR3 protein: CALGESKYRGKAPYTDKLIF; CDR3 DNA: TGTGCTCTTGGGGAAAGTAAATACCGGGGCAAGGCCCCGTACACCGATAAACTCATCTTT
clone size: medium-sized; J gene: TRDJ2; V gene: TRDV2; D gene: .; CDR3 protein: CACDPGAYSALTAQLFF; CDR3 DNA: TGTGCCTGTGACCCTGGGGCCTATTCCGCTTTGACAGCACAACTCTTCTTT
clone size: .; J gene: TRDJ1; V gene: TRDV1; D gene: TRDD3; CDR3 protein: CALSLDSFTGGFERRYNTDKLIF; CDR3 DNA: TGTGCTCTATCCCTCGATTCCTTCACTGGGGGATTTGAAAGGCGATACAACACCGATAAACTCATCTTT
clone size: .; J gene: TRDJ1; V gene: TRDV1; D gene: .; CDR3 protein: CALGESIPTGGSMYTDKLIF; CDR3 DNA: TGTGCTCTTGGGGAATCCATTCCTACCGGGGGATCCATGTACACCGATAAACTCATCTTT
clone size: few; J gene: TRDJ1; V gene: TRDV1; D gene: TRDD3; CDR3 protein: CALGEPSAGGYSPTDKLIF; CDR3 DNA: TGTGCTCTTGGGGAACCTTCGGCCGGGGGATACTCTCCCACCGATAAACTCATCTTT
clone size: few; J gene: TRDJ1; V gene: TRDV1; D gene: TRDD3; CDR3 protein: CALGGPSDYFPQYWGIPDKLIF; CDR3 DNA: TGTGCTCTTGGGGGACCAAGCGATTACTTCCCCCAGTACTGGGGGATACCCGATAAACTCATCTTT
clone size: .; J gene: TRDJ1; V gene: TRDV1; D gene: TRDD3; CDR3 protein: CALGFLFAHNWGIRYTDKLIF; CDR3 DNA: TGTGCTCTTGGCTTTCTCTTCGCCCACAACTGGGGGATACGGTACACCGATAAACTCATCTTT
clone size: .; J gene: TRDJ1; V gene: TRDV1; D gene: .; CDR3 protein: CALGELYRNTDKLIF; CDR3 DNA: TGTGCTCTTGGGGAACTATATCGGAACACCGATAAACTCATCTTT
clone size: .; J gene: TRDJ1; V gene: TRDV1; D gene: TRDD3; CDR3 protein: CALGEVLIRRVTGGYPHTDKLIF; CDR3 DNA: TGTGCTCTTGGGGAAGTTCTCATCCGGAGGGTGACTGGGGGATACCCGCACACCGATAAACTCATCTTT
clone size: few; J gene: TRDJ1; V gene: TRDV1; D gene: .; CDR3 protein: CALGELPLPTKTGGFLPHTDKLIF; CDR3 DNA: TGTGCTCTTGGGGAACTCCCCCTTCCTACGAAGACTGGGGGTTTCCTTCCTCACACCGATAAACTCATCTTT
clone size: .; J gene: TRDJ1; V gene: TRDV1; D gene: TRDD3; CDR3 protein: CALGAGRRSWGIRGTDKLIF; CDR3 DNA: TGTGCTCTTGGGGCAGGAAGAAGAAGCTGGGGGATACGGGGCACCGATAAACTCATCTTT
clone size: few; J gene: TRDJ1; V gene: TRDV1; D gene: TRDD3; CDR3 protein: CALGELRSLLGGPKGTDKLIF; CDR3 DNA: TGTGCTCTTGGGGAACTCAGGTCCCTGCTGGGGGGACCAAAGGGCACCGATAAACTCATCTTT
clone size: few; J gene: TRDJ1; V gene: TRDV1; D gene: TRDD3; CDR3 protein: CALGEIVLGDSYTDKLIF; CDR3 DNA: TGTGCTCTTGGGGAAATTGTACTGGGGGATAGCTACACCGATAAACTCATCTTT
clone size: few; J gene: TRDJ1; V gene: TRDV1; D gene: TRDD3; CDR3 protein: CALGTPGILHPGGYGLIF; CDR3 DNA: TGTGCTCTTGGGACCCCAGGTATCCTACATCCTGGGGGATACGGACTCATCTTT
clone size: few; J gene: TRDJ1; V gene: TRDV1; D gene: TRDD3; CDR3 protein: CALGEPWAFLSGGYSTDKLIF; CDR3 DNA: TGTGCTCTTGGGGAACCGTGGGCCTTCCTTTCTGGGGGATACTCGACCGATAAACTCATCTTT
clone size: .; J gene: TRDJ1; V gene: TRDV1; D gene: TRDD3; CDR3 protein: CALGEPPRRVLRRDKVGDNRKLIF; CDR3 DNA: TGTGCTCTTGGGGAACCGCCCCGTAGAGTCCTACGTAGGGATAAGGTGGGGGATAATCGAAAACTCATCTTT
clone size: few; J gene: TRDJ1; V gene: TRDV1; D gene: TRDD3; CDR3 protein: CALGVVVRGTGGFPDKLIF; CDR3 DNA: TGTGCTCTTGGGGTAGTAGTCCGGGGTACTGGGGGATTCCCCGATAAACTCATCTTT
clone size: .; J gene: TRDJ1; V gene: TRDV1; D gene: .; CDR3 protein: CALGELEPYFGDYTDKLIF; CDR3 DNA: TGTGCTCTTGGGGAACTTGAGCCCTACTTTGGGGACTACACCGATAAACTCATCTTT
clone size: few; J gene: TRDJ1; V gene: TRDV1; D gene: TRDD3; CDR3 protein: CALGDGWGRPIF; CDR3 DNA: TGTGCTCTTGGGGACGGTTGGGGGAGACCCATCTTT
clone size: .; J gene: TRDJ1; V gene: TRDV1; D gene: TRDD3; CDR3 protein: CALGDPAIQYWGIPEGALGYTDKLIF; CDR3 DNA: TGTGCTCTTGGGGACCCCGCCATCCAGTACTGGGGGATCCCGGAGGGGGCGTTGGGATACACCGATAAACTCATCTTT
clone size: .; J gene: TRDJ1; V gene: TRDV1; D gene: TRDD3; CDR3 protein: CALGEPSNSTYWGISNTDKLIF; CDR3 DNA: TGTGCTCTTGGGGAACCTTCGAACTCAACGTACTGGGGGATATCGAACACCGATAAACTCATCTTT
clone size: .; J gene: TRDJ1; V gene: TRDV1; D gene: .; CDR3 protein: CALGEQQPQRKLIF; CDR3 DNA: TGTGCTCTTGGGGAACAACAGCCCCAACGGAAACTCATCTTT
clone size: few; J gene: TRDJ1; V gene: TRDV1; D gene: .; CDR3 protein: CALGEPFLRGILCNTDKLIF; CDR3 DNA: TGTGCTCTTGGGGAACCCTTCCTACGGGGGATACTTTGCAACACCGATAAACTCATCTTT
clone size: .; J gene: TRDJ1; V gene: TRDV1; D gene: .; CDR3 protein: CALGEIPITPIPLGGLGYTDKLIF; CDR3 DNA: TGTGCTCTTGGGGAAATTCCTATAACGCCCATACCGTTGGGGGGACTAGGGTACACCGATAAACTCATCTTT